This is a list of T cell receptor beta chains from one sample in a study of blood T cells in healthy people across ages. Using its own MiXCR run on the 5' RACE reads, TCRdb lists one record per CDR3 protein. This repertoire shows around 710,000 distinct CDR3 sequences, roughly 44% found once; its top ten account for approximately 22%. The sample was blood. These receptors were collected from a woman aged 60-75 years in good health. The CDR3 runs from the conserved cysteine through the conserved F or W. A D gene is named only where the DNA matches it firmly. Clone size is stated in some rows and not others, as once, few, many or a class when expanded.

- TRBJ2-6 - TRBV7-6 TGTGCCAGCAGCTTAGAACCTGGGGCCAACGTCCTGACTTTC CASSLEPGANVLTF
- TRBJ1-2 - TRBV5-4 TGTGCCAGCAGCTTTGGTAACGGGGGCAGACGCTATGGCTACACCTTC CASSFGNGGRRYGYTF
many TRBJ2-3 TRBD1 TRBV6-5 TGTGCCAGCAGATCCGGGACAGGGGGAGATACGCAGTATTTT CASRSGTGGDTQYF
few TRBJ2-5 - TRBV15 TGTGCCACCACCTCCAGGGATGCCTCGGAAGAGCAGTACTTC CATTSRDASEEQYF
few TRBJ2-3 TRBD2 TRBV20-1 TGCAGTGCTAGTGGAGGACTAGCGGTGAGCACAGATACGCAGTATTTT CSASGGLAVSTDTQYF
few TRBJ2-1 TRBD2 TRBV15 TGTGCCACCAGCACCGGGGGGGCAGCCGAGCAGTTCTTC CATSTGGAAEQFF
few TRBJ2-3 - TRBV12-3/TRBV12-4 TGTGCCAGCAGTTTCGCGAGCCAAACAGATACGCAGTATTTT CASSFASQTDTQYF
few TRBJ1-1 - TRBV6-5 TGTGCCAGCAGTACGGGACGGAACACTGAAGCTTTCTTT CASSTGRNTEAFF
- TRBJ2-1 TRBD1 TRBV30 TGTGCCTGGAGTACGGGACAGGGCTACAATGAGCAGTTCTTC CAWSTGQGYNEQFF
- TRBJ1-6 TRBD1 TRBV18 TGTGCCAGCTCAATCGGACAGGGGAGAAATTCACCCCTCCACTTT CASSIGQGRNSPLHF
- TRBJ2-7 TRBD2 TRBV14 TGTGCCAGCAGCGGGACTAGCGGACGCGAGCAGTACTTC CASSGTSGREQYF
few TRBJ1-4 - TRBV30 TGTGCCTGGAGCATTGGGGATACTAATGAAAAACTGTTTTTT CAWSIGDTNEKLFF
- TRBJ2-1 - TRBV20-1 TGCAGTGCCCACCCTCCTAGCCTCGGGAGTGAGCAGTTCTTC CSAHPPSLGSEQFF
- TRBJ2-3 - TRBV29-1 TGCAGCGCAACACACGAGTTACACACAGATACGCAGTATTTT CSATHELHTDTQYF
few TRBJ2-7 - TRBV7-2 TGTGCCAGCAGCTTAGATGGCAATTCTCCCTACGAGCAGTACTTC CASSLDGNSPYEQYF
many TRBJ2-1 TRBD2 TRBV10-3 TGTGCCATCAGTGGGGAAGCGGGAGGGAATGAGCAGTTCTTC CAISGEAGGNEQFF
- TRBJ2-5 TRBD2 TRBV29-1 TGCAGCGTTCTCGGACTAGCTGTCGAGACCCAGTACTTC CSVLGLAVETQYF
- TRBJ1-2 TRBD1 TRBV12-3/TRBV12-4 TGTGCCAGCAGTTTGCCCGGACAGGGGAATGGCTACACCTTC CASSLPGQGNGYTF
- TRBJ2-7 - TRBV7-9 TGTGCCAGCAGCTTAGGGCGGAATACCTACGAGCAGTACTTC CASSLGRNTYEQYF
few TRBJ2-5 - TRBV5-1 TGCGCCAGCAGCAGTATAGCGGAGCCTCAAGAGACCCAGTACTTC CASSSIAEPQETQYF
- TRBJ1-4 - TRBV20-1 TGCAGTGCGGGGGGGCCAGCAAGGAAAAATGAAAAACTGTTTTTT CSAGGPARKNEKLFF
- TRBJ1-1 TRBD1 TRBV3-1 TGTGCCAGCAGCCCCCGGGACAGGGGCCCTGAAGCTTTCTTT CASSPRDRGPEAFF
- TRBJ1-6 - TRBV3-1 TGTGCCAGCAGGATGGACAGCTATAATTCACCCCTCCACTTT CASRMDSYNSPLHF
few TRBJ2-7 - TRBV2 TGTGCCAGCAGTGAAGACCGGTTGACCCTCGCCGAGCAGTACTTC CASSEDRLTLAEQYF
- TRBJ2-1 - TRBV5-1 TGCGCCAGCAGCTTGAGTGACCATGAGCAGTTCTTC CASSLSDHEQFF
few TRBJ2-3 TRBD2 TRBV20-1 TGCAGTGCTAGAGGTGGCGGGGGGTTCACAGATACGCAGTATTTT CSARGGGGFTDTQYF
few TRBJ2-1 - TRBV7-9 TGTGCCAGCAGCTTATCGATCGGGAACAATGAGCAGTTCTTC CASSLSIGNNEQFF
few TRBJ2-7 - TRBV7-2 TGTGCCAGCAGCTTAGGGGTTATAGGGGAGCAGTACTTC CASSLGVIGEQYF
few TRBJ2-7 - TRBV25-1 TGTGCCAGCAGTGACCCCCAGCGTGAGCAGTACTTC CASSDPQREQYF
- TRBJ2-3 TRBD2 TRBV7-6 TGTGCCAGCAGCTCCGGACTAGCGGGGGCCAGCACAGATACGCAGTATTTT CASSSGLAGASTDTQYF
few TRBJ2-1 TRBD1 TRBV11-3 TGTGCCAGCAGGGGACAGGGACACAATGAGCAGTTCTTC CASRGQGHNEQFF
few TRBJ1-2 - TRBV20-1 TGCAGCGCCGCTAAGGGTAGGGTTGATGGCTACACCTTC CSAAKGRVDGYTF
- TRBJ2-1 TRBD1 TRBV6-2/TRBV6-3 TGTGCCAGCAGCAAAGCGGGACAGGGATACTACAATGAGCAGTTCTTC CASSKAGQGYYNEQFF
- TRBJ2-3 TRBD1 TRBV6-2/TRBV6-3 TGTGCCAGCAGGAAAAGGGGGCACTCCGGCACAGATACGCAGTATTTT CASRKRGHSGTDTQYF
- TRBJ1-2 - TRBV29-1 TGCAGCGTTGCACAGGGCTATGGCTACACCTTC CSVAQGYGYTF
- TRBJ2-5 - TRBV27 TGTACCAGCAGTTTACGGTCCAGCCAAGAGACCCAGTACTTC CTSSLRSSQETQYF
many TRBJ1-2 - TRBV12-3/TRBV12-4 TGTGCCAGCAGTTTGCGTCAGGAGGGGGGCTACACCTTC CASSLRQEGGYTF
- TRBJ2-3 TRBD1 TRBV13 TGTGCCAGCAGCTACCGACCGGGACAGGGCGTCGATACGCAGTATTTT CASSYRPGQGVDTQYF
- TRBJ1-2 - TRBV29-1 TGCAGCGTTGACAGGGGTATCTATGGCTACACCTTC CSVDRGIYGYTF
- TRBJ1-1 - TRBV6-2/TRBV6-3 TGTGCCAGCAGTCGGACAGCGACTAACACTGAAGCTTTCTTT CASSRTATNTEAFF
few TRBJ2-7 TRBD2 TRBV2 TGTGCCAGCAGTGGGGCTATGGGGGAGGGCCACTCCTACGAGCAGTACTTC CASSGAMGEGHSYEQYF
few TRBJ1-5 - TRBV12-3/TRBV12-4 TGTGCCAGCAGTTTGGAGGCAGACTATCAGCCCCAGCATTTT CASSLEADYQPQHF
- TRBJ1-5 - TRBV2 TGTGCCAGCACGGTTCACGGCAATCAGCCCCAGCATTTT CASTVHGNQPQHF
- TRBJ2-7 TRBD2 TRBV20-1 TGCAGTGTTCAGACTAGCGGGAGGGCCGGTGGGAATGAGCAGTACTTC CSVQTSGRAGGNEQYF
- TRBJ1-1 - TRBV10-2 TGCGCCAGCAGTGACGGGCAGGGTGGTCTCACTGAAGCTTTCTTT CASSDGQGGLTEAFF